The 12 T cell receptor beta chains below all came from one sample that was sequenced in a study of blood T cell repertoires in COVID-19. The protocol was immunoSEQ multiplex PCR, while the TCRdb copy is restricted to in-frame clones and leaves out a portion. The table lists about 380,000 clones, roughly 85% of them singletons, with 3.5% to 4% in the top ten. Sequenced input: peripheral blood. The origin of the receptors is a woman under 30 with acute or convalescent COVID-19.

In DNA form, the CDR3 reads TGCAGCGTTGTCACTCTGAACACTGAAGCTTTCTTT. Translated, it gives CSVVTLNTEAFF. The V and J genes are TRBV29-1 and TRBJ1-1; D unresolved. CDR1 is SQVTM, CDR2 ANQGSEA, per germline. The V gene lost 4 bases and the J gene lost 0 bases, with 6 bases spanning the gap. The CDR3 is made up of 12 amino acids.

CDR3 in DNA: TGTGCCTGGAGTGAAACCGATCTAGACCGTGCTGACTTAGCCAAAAACATTCAGTACTTC. Its protein is CAWSETDLDRADLAKNIQYF. The V and J genes are TRBV30 and TRBJ2-4, with D unclear. V dropped 1 base and J dropped 0 bases, with 25 bases sitting between them. Germline CDR1 reads GTSNPN; CDR2 reads SVGIG (reference sequence). This CDR3 comprises 20 residues.

The V and J genes are TRBV4-2 and TRBJ1-6; the D gene is possibly TRBD1 (6 bases). CDR3 length: 15 amino acids. The V end was cut by 1 base, the J end by 10 bases, with 14 bases between. Germline CDR1 LGHNA, CDR2 YNFKEQ. CDR3 nucleotide sequence: TGTGCCAGCAGCCAAGTAATCCAGGGGAGATCACCCCTCCACTTT. Translating it yields CASSQVIQGRSPLHF.

The CDR3 is CAWTGMGGDTEAFF. DNA for the CDR3: TGTGCCTGGACCGGGATGGGTGGGGACACTGAAGCTTTCTTT. J is TRBJ1-1 and V is TRBV30; D remains ambiguous. Trimming cost V 4 bases and J 3 bases, with 15 bases left between them. The CDR3 is 14 residues long. Germline V CDR1 and CDR2: GTSNPN, SVGIG (reference sequence). The full variable domain, its missing parts supplied by reference TRBV30 and TRBJ1-1, is SQTIHQWPATLVQPVGSPLSLECTVEGTSNPNLYWYRQAAGRGLQLLFYSVGIGQISSEVPQNLSASRPQDRQFILSSKKLLLSDSGFYLCAWTGMGGDTEAFFGQGTRLTVV.

V gene TRBV5-4 combines with J gene TRBJ1-6; possibly TRBD1 for D (6 bases). The length of the CDR3 is 13 residues. CDR1 is SGHNT, CDR2 YYREEE, per germline (reference sequence). V was cut by 4 bases and J by 6 bases, with 8 bases left in between. This CDR3 is CASSGQTNSPLHF. The CDR3 DNA reads TGTGCCAGCAGCGGACAGACTAATTCACCCCTCCACTTT. Full variable domain (missing parts from reference TRBV5-4 and TRBJ1-6): ETGVTQSPTHLIKTRGQQVTLRCSSQSGHNTVSWYQQALGQGPQFIFQYYREEENGRGNFPPRFSGLQFPNYSSELNVNALELDDSALYLCASSGQTNSPLHFGNGTRLTVT.

This sequence joins TRBV10-3 and TRBJ2-1; TRBD2 matches at 10 bases. In germline, CDR1 is ENHRY, CDR2 SYGVKD. V lost 4 bases and J lost 5; bases outside the gene matches: 2. This CDR3 comprises 14 residues. The CDR3 DNA sequence: TGTGCCATCAGTGGGACTAGCGGCAACAATGAGCAGTTCTTC. Translated: CAISGTSGNNEQFF.

The gene calls are TRBV3-1 (or the pseudogene TRBV3-2) and TRBJ1-6; D call uncertain. The V and J ends lost 3 bases and 8 bases respectively, with 8 bases between them. The germline V gene encodes CDR1 LGHDT and CDR2 YNNKEL (reference sequence). This CDR3 contains 13 residues. The CDR3 region has the DNA TGTGCCAGCAGCCACCGTGCGGATTCACCCCTCCACTTT. Its protein product is CASSHRADSPLHF.

The chain joins TRBV2 to TRBJ1-1, with a possible D match to TRBD1 (6 bases). The CDR3 runs 15 residues. CDR1 and CDR2 (germline): SNHLY, FYNNEI. Trimming cost V 7 bases and J 3 bases, with 18 bases left between them. The CDR3 DNA reads TGTGCCAGCACGGGAACAGGGTCGTTGGACACTGAAGCTTTCTTT. The encoded protein is CASTGTGSLDTEAFF. The whole variable domain, filled in from reference TRBV2 and TRBJ1-1, reads EPEVTQTPSHQVTQMGQEVILRCVPISNHLYFYWYRQILGQKVEFLVSFYNNEISEKSEIFDDQFSVERPDGSNFTLKIRSTKLEDSAMYFCASTGTGSLDTEAFFGQGTRLTVV.

The chain joins TRBV5-1 to TRBJ2-3, with 12 bases fitting TRBD2. Unmatched junction bases numbered 4, after V lost 0 bases and J lost 2 bases. The CDR3 sequence is 17 residues long. Germline loops: CDR1 SGHRS, CDR2 YFSETQ. CDR3 DNA: TGCGCCAGCAGCTTGGTACTAGCGGGGGGAACCACAGATACGCAGTATTTT. It is translated as CASSLVLAGGTTDTQYF. Filled out from reference TRBV5-1 and TRBJ2-3, the complete variable domain reads KAGVTQTPRYLIKTRGQQVTLSCSPISGHRSVSWYQQTPGQGLQFLFEYFSETQRNKGNFPGRFSGRQFSNSRSEMNVSTLELGDSALYLCASSLVLAGGTTDTQYFGPGTRLTVL.

J is TRBJ2-4 and V is TRBV7-8, with D hard to call. From germline, CDR1 is SGHVS and CDR2 FQNEAQ. V lost 11 bases and J lost 0, with 17 bases in between. This CDR3 has 15 amino acids. CDR3 residues: CAPPRRSLAKNIQYF. CDR3 sequence (DNA): TGTGCCCCCCCCCGGCGGAGTCTAGCCAAAAACATTCAGTACTTC.

The gene calls are TRBV9 and TRBJ2-1, with a possible D match to TRBD2 (5 bases). Per the germline V gene, CDR1 is SGDLS and CDR2 is YYNGEE. V was cut by 3 bases and J by 3 bases, with 16 bases left in between. The CDR3 covers 16 residues. As DNA, the CDR3 is TGTGCCAGCAGCGCGAGGAGGTCTACACTCTACAATGAGCAGTTCTTC. Encoded protein: CASSARRSTLYNEQFF.

This clone came up once. This chain joins TRBV5-1 and TRBJ2-1; D not resolved. CDR3 length: 14 residues. Trimming took off 2 bases at V and 7 bases at J, with 13 bases between the two ends. The germline gives CDR1 SGHRS, CDR2 YFSETQ. CDR3 coding DNA: TGCGCCAGCAGCTTTGTGACTCAAGGAAATGAGCAGTTCTTC. Amino acids: CASSFVTQGNEQFF.